These 20 T cell receptor beta chains originate from one sample sequenced in a study of spatial heterogeneity in lung cancer. Study-wide points: The number of expanded tumor alpha and beta chains correlated with mutation number.

These receptors are not linked to any known antigen. Using its own MiXCR run on the 5' RACE reads, TCRdb lists one record per CDR3 protein. The repertoire holds some 2,200 distinct CDR3 sequences, with roughly 35% as singletons. Regarding time point: sample taken at primary tumor resection. The specimen was lung tumor tissue, collected at surgery. These TCRs come from a male donor with early-stage non-small cell lung cancer.

V gene TRBV5-4 combines with J gene TRBJ1-2, with a weak D call TRBD1 (5 bases). The CDR3 sequence is 14 residues long. Germline V gene data show CDR1 as SGHNT and CDR2 as YYREEE (reference sequence). The V end was cut by 4 bases, the J end by 4 bases, with 14 bases between. DNA for the CDR3: TGTGCCAGCAGCGGACACGAGGGGCTCTATGGCTACACCTTC. Its protein product is CASSGHEGLYGYTF. Full variable domain (outside the CDR3, taken from reference TRBV5-4 and TRBJ1-2): ETGVTQSPTHLIKTRGQQVTLRCSSQSGHNTVSWYQQALGQGPQFIFQYYREEENGRGNFPPRFSGLQFPNYSSELNVNALELDDSALYLCASSGHEGLYGYTFGSGTRLTVV.

This clonotype counts as large. CDR3 residues: CASRPTGGNIQYF. The DNA for the CDR3 is TGTGCCAGCAGACCTACAGGAGGCAACATTCAGTACTTC. V is TRBV7-2 and J is TRBJ2-4; D tentatively reads TRBD1 or TRBD2 (5 bases each). CDR3 length equals 13 residues. Germline-derived CDR1 and CDR2 are SGHTA and FQGNSA. V lost 6 bases, J lost 7 bases, and 13 bases lay in between.

Notes on this clonotype: The junction does not match germline at one end; this may be a read error. The J gene is TRBJ1-1, the V gene TRBV4-3; 9 nucleotides align to TRBD1. This CDR3 is built from 16 residues. Germline V gene sequence: CDR1 LGHNA, CDR2 YSLEER. CDR3 coding DNA: TGCGCCGGCAGCCAAGATCTCAGGACAGGGGCCACTGAAGCTTTCTTT. This codes for CAGSQDLRTGATEAFF.

The V gene is TRBV29-1, the J gene TRBJ1-5; unclear D gene. Germline values: CDR1 SQVTM, CDR2 ANQGSEA. CDR3 length: 19 amino acids. Trimming pared 2 bases from V and 0 bases from J, leaving 23 bases between. The CDR3 spells CSVEPVYSPAGFSNQPQHF. In DNA form, the CDR3 reads TGCAGCGTTGAACCGGTCTACAGTCCGGCGGGATTTAGCAATCAGCCCCAGCATTTT.

This sequence joins TRBV10-3 and TRBJ2-7; D gene ambiguous. This CDR3 contains 12 residues. V gave up 0 bases and J gave up 7 bases, with 7 bases separating them. Germline CDR1 and CDR2: ENHRY and SYGVKD. The CDR3, as DNA: TGTGCCATCAGTGAGTCGGGTGGTGAGCAGTACGTC. Protein sequence: CAISESGGEQYV.

V is TRBV11-2 and J is TRBJ2-1; D is perhaps TRBD2 (6 bases). Germline assignment: CDR1 SGHAT and CDR2 FQNNGV. V lost 5 bases to trimming and J lost 5 bases, with 13 bases between them. CDR3 length: 14 residues. The CDR3 DNA sequence: TGTGCCAGCAGCACCTTGGGACTGAACAATGAGCAGTTCTTC. It encodes CASSTLGLNNEQFF.

This chain joins TRBV15 and TRBJ1-5; the D is unclear. In germline, CDR1 is LNHNV, CDR2 YYDKDF (reference sequence). The V end was cut by 5 bases, the J end by 2 bases, with 16 bases between. The CDR3 is 16 residues long. This CDR3 reads CATSLRLSLGNQPQHF. The CDR3, as DNA: TGTGCCACCAGCCTTAGACTCTCCCTCGGCAATCAGCCCCAGCATTTT.

The chain has TRBV12-3 or TRBV12-4 and TRBJ1-5; no firm D call. The CDR3 has 14 amino acids. With 3 bases removed from V and 11 bases from J, the gap between germline ends came to 17 bases. CDR3 sequence reads: CASSLAGWGKAQHF. The CDR3 nucleotides are TGTGCCAGCAGTTTGGCCGGTTGGGGTAAAGCCCAGCATTTT.

This clonotype appeared a few times. The rearrangement links TRBV5-1 to TRBJ2-1; TRBD2 agrees at 10 bases. Germline CDR1 SGHRS, CDR2 YFSETQ. This CDR3 is 18 amino acids long. After removal of 0 bases from V and 3 bases from J, the junction contained 9 bases not matched to a gene. The CDR3 bases are TGCGCCAGCAGCTTGGCCGGTCTAGCGGGGGCCCGCTACAATGAGCAGTTCTTC. Its translation is CASSLAGLAGARYNEQFF.

The J gene is TRBJ1-1, the V gene TRBV4-1, with D hard to call. Trimming removed 8 bases from V and 3 bases from J, with 16 bases in between. The CDR3 sequence is 14 residues long. CDR1 and CDR2 from the germline V gene are MGHRA and YSYEKL. The CDR3 here is CASSRQVGDTEAFF. The CDR3 DNA reads as TGCGCCAGCTCTCGGCAGGTCGGGGACACTGAAGCTTTCTTT.

The table lists this clonotype with a few counts. The chain is built from TRBV3-1 and TRBJ2-1; TRBD2 aligns across 12 bases. Trimming removed 4 bases from V and 7 bases from J; junction bases left unmatched: 11. The CDR3 covers 17 residues. Germline CDR1 LGHDT, CDR2 YNNKEL (reference sequence). CDR3 protein: CASSPSRLAGVGNEQFF. The CDR3 DNA is TGTGCCAGCAGCCCGAGCCGACTAGCGGGAGTGGGAAATGAGCAGTTCTTC.

This clonotype is termed medium-sized. The rearrangement links TRBV23-1 to TRBJ2-5; D is unresolved. TRBV23-1 is placed among ORFs of uncertain function. V was pared by 3 bases and J by 5 bases, with 4 bases between. The CDR3 has 11 amino acids. CDR3 in DNA: TGCGCCAGCAGTCACTGCGAGACCCAGTACTTC. Residues: CASSHCETQYF.

CDR3 in DNA: TGTGCCAGCAGTGTGCCCCGGGGACTAGCGGACTCTGGGGCCAACGTCCTGACTTTC. Its translation is CASSVPRGLADSGANVLTF. V and J are TRBV2 and TRBJ2-6; 11 nucleotides agree with TRBD2. This CDR3 comprises 19 residues. The germline V gene encodes CDR1 SNHLY and CDR2 FYNNEI. The trim removed 4 bases at V and 0 bases at J, leaving 8 bases unmatched.

Concerning this clonotype itself: The junction and the germline gene differ at one end; a read error may be behind it. V and J are TRBV3-1 and TRBJ2-1; 13 positions agree with TRBD2. Germline-derived CDR1 and CDR2 are LGHDT and YNNKEL (reference sequence). There are 16 residues in the CDR3. The CDR3 region has the DNA TGTGCCAGCAGCCGCGGACTAGCGGGAGTGGGCAATGTGCAGTTCTTC. It encodes CASSRGLAGVGNVQFF.

By share, this clonotype ranks as medium-sized. V usage is TRBV7-2 and J usage is TRBJ1-5, with unresolved D. CDR1 is SGHTA and CDR2 is FQGNSA in the germline V gene. The CDR3 spans 15 residues. V lost 3 bases to trimming and J lost 4 bases, with 13 bases between them. The CDR3 coding sequence is TGTGCCAGCAGCTTTGGGCCATCCCTTAATCAGCCCCAGCATTTT. This sequence encodes CASSFGPSLNQPQHF.

The chain combines TRBV12-3 or TRBV12-4 with TRBJ2-5; 12 nucleotides agree with TRBD2. V lost 6 bases, J lost 6 bases, and 5 bases stayed unmatched. This CDR3 is 14 amino acids long. The CDR3: CASRLAGGPKTQYF. CDR3 nucleotide sequence: TGTGCCAGCAGGCTAGCGGGAGGGCCGAAGACCCAGTACTTC.

The V and J genes are TRBV6-6 and TRBJ2-7, with D perhaps being TRBD1 or TRBD2 (5 bases each). V lost 5 bases to trimming and J lost 2 bases, with 10 bases between them. The CDR3 is 13 residues long. The germline gives CDR1 MNHNY, CDR2 SVGAGI (reference sequence). The CDR3 DNA follows: TGTGCCAGCAGTGCCTGGGGGACCTACGAGCAGTACTTC. It yields the protein CASSAWGTYEQYF.

This clonotype was recorded at least ten times. CDR3 bases: TGTGCCAGCAGCACGCTAGCGGGAGGATGGAATGAGCAGTTCTTC. It is translated as CASSTLAGGWNEQFF. The chain carries TRBV7-2 and TRBJ2-1, with 11 bases aligning to TRBD2. Unmatched junction bases numbered 7, after V lost 5 bases and J lost 7 bases. The CDR3 runs 15 residues. Per germline, CDR1 SGHTA and CDR2 FQGNSA.

This clonotype is medium-sized (0.01 to 0.1%) by share. The rearrangement joins TRBV7-9 to TRBJ2-5; no definite D call. The CDR3 length is 13 residues. V gave up 0 bases and J gave up 7 bases, with 9 bases separating them. From germline, CDR1 is SEHNR and CDR2 FQNEAQ (reference sequence). The CDR3 region has the DNA TGTGCCAGCAGCTTAGCGGTCCCCCCGACCCAGTACTTC. It is translated as CASSLAVPPTQYF.

By its share, this clonotype is medium-sized. V is TRBV2 and J is TRBJ1-6, with D perhaps TRBD1 (5 bases). Germline assignment: CDR1 SNHLY and CDR2 FYNNEI. This CDR3 is 14 amino acids long. With 6 bases removed from V and 6 bases from J, the gap between germline ends came to 12 bases. The CDR3 sequence is CASRAGGFNSPLHF. The CDR3 DNA reads TGTGCCAGCAGAGCCGGGGGATTTAATTCACCCCTCCACTTT.